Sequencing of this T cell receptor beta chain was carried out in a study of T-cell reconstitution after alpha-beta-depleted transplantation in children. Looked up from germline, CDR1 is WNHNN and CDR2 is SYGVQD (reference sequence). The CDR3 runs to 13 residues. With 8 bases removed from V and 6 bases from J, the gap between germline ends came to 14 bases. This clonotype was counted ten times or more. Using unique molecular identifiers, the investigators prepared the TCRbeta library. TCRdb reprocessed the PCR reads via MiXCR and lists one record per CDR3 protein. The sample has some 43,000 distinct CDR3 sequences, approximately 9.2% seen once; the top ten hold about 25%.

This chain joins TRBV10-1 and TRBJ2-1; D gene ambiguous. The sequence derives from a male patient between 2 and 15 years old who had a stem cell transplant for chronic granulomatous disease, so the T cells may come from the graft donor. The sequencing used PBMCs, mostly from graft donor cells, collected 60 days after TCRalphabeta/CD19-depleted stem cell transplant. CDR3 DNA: TGCGCCAGCTCCTCTGTTGGGCGCAATGAGCAGTTCTTC. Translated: CASSSVGRNEQFF.